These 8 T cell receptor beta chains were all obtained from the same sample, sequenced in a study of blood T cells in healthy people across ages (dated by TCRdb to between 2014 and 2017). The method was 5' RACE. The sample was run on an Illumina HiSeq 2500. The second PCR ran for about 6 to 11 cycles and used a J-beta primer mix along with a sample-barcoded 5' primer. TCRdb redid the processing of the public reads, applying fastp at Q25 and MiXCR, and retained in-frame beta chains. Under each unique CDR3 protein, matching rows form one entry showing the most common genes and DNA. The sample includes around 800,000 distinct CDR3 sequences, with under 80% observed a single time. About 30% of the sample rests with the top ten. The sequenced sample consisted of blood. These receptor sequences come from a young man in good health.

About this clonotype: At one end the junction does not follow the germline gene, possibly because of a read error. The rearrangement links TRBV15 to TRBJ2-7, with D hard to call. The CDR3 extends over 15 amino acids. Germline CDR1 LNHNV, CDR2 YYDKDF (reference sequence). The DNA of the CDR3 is TGTGCCACCAGCAGAGATGGACCTCTTTCCTCCGAGCAGTACTTC. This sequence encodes CATSRDGPLSSEQYF.

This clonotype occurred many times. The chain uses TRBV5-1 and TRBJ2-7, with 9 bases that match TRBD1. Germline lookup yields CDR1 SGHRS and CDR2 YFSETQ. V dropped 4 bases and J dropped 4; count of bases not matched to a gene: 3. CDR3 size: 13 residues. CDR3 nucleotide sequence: TGCGCCAGCAGCACGACAGGGGGATACGAGCAGTACTTC. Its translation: CASSTTGGYEQYF. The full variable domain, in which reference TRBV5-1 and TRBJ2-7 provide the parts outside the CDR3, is KAGVTQTPRYLIKTRGQQVTLSCSPISGHRSVSWYQQTPGQGLQFLFEYFSETQRNKGNFPGRFSGRQFSNSRSEMNVSTLELGDSALYLCASSTTGGYEQYFGPGTRLTVT.

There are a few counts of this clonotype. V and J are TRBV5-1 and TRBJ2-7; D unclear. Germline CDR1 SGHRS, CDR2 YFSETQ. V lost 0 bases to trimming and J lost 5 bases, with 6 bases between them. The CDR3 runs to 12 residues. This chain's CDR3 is CASSLEGHEQYF. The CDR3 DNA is TGCGCCAGCAGCTTGGAAGGGCACGAGCAGTACTTC.

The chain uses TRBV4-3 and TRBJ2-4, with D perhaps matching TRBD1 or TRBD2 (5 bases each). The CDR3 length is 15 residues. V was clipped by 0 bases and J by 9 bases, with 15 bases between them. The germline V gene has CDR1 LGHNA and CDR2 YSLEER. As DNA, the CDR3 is TGCGCCAGCAGCCAAGAAACAACTGGGGGTGGCATTCAGTACTTC. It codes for CASSQETTGGGIQYF.

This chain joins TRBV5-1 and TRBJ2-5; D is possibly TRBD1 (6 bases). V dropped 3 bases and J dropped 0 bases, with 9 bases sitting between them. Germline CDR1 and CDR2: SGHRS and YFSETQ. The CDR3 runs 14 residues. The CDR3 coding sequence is TGCGCCAGCAGCTGGTCAGGGGACCAAGAGACCCAGTACTTC. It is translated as CASSWSGDQETQYF.

The CDR3 loop is CASSFLLSEQYF. CDR3 DNA sequence: TGTGCCAGCAGCTTCCTTTTGTCCGAGCAGTACTTC. This sequence joins TRBV13 and TRBJ2-7; no clear D gene. The V end was cut by 3 bases, the J end by 6 bases, with 9 bases between. The CDR3 contains 12 residues. Germline CDR1 reads PRHDT; CDR2 reads FYEKMQ (reference sequence).

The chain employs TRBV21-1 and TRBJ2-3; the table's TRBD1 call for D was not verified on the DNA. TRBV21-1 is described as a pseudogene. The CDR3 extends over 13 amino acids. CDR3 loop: CASLAQESDTQYF. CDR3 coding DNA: TGTGCCAGCTTGGCACAGGAATCAGATACGCAGTATTTT.

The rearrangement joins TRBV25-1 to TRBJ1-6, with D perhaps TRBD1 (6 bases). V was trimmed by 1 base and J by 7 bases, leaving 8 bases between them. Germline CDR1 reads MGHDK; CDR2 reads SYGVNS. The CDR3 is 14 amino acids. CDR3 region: CASSEWGQNSPLHF. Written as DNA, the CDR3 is TGTGCCAGCAGTGAATGGGGACAAAATTCACCCCTCCACTTT.